This TCR beta chain was observed in a study of shared clonotypes between healthy human individuals. Only CD45RO-negative cells positively selected for CCR7 counted as naive CD8 cells, so terminally differentiated effector memory CD45RA+ cells were excluded. Profiled with immunoSEQ multiplex PCR; TCRdb holds only in-frame clones, not every one. In the table there are fewer than 1 million clones, approximately 96% of which are singletons. Germline CDR1 reads KGHSH; CDR2 reads LQKENI. V dropped 0 bases and J dropped 2 bases, with 6 bases sitting between them. The CDR3 covers 14 residues. Sample: naive CD8+ T cells sorted from blood. The source is a man under 40 in good health. This chain links TRBV18 with TRBJ2-3, with unresolved D. The CDR3 here is CASSPPHTTDTQYF. CDR3 bases: TGTGCCAGCTCACCACCTCACACCACAGATACGCAGTATTTT.